One sample yielded the 4 T cell receptor beta chains listed below, sequenced in a study of T-cell memory formation after mild COVID-19 (dated by TCRdb to 2020 to 2023). The library relied on 5' RACE. The listed sequencing device is Illumina NovaSeq 6000. TCRdb ran its own pipeline on the public reads, namely fastp trimming at Q25 and MiXCR clone calling, and kept in-frame beta chains. All rows with the same CDR3 protein become a single entry with the most common DNA and genes. The sample yields 150,000 to 200,000 distinct CDR3 sequences; 15% to 20% were counted once. 3% to 4.5% of the sample is in the top ten clones. The sample was PBMCs or a T cell subset sorted from them (not recorded which). The source is a man younger than 35 who had mild COVID-19 (a few samples of this study predate the infection). The sample titles of this study are shuffled in the database, so cell type and time point are left out; the donor was told from shared clones.

V gene TRBV18 combines with J gene TRBJ2-5; D is uncertain. Trimming shortened V by 3 bases and J by 5 bases, and 7 bases separated the two germline ends. This CDR3 comprises 12 residues. Germline values: CDR1 KGHSH, CDR2 LQKENI. The CDR3 DNA reads TGTGCCAGCTCACCCTTTGGGGAGACCCAGTACTTC. Its protein is CASSPFGETQYF. The full variable domain, in which reference TRBV18 and TRBJ2-5 provide the parts outside the CDR3, is NAGVMQNPRHLVRRRGQEARLRCSPMKGHSHVYWYRQLPEEGLKFMVYLQKENIIDESGMPKERFSAEFPKEGPSILRIQQVVRGDSAAYFCASSPFGETQYFGPGTRLLVL.

The J gene is TRBJ2-5, the V gene TRBV5-6; 14 bases match TRBD2. The CDR3 extends over 17 amino acids. Germline CDR1 and CDR2: SGHDT and YYEEEE. Trimming at V came to 4 bases and at J to 5 bases, leaving 10 bases not matched to a gene. In DNA, the CDR3 is TGTGCCAGCAGCCCTGGACTAGCGGGGGGCCGGGGGGAGACCCAGTACTTC. Translation gives CASSPGLAGGRGETQYF.

V gene TRBV11-2 combines with J gene TRBJ1-2; 9 bases align to TRBD1. CDR1 is SGHAT, CDR2 FQNNGV, per germline. This CDR3 is 16 amino acids long. The junction had 6 bases not matched to a gene; V was cut back by 0 bases and J by 4 bases. The CDR3 DNA is TGTGCCAGCAGCTTAGATTCGGGGACAGGGACCTATGGCTACACCTTC. It codes for CASSLDSGTGTYGYTF.

This clonotype came up many times. This chain connects TRBV10-3 to TRBJ2-3, with D possibly TRBD2 on 5 matching bases. Germline V gene sequence: CDR1 ENHRY, CDR2 SYGVKD. The length of the CDR3 is 15 residues. Trimming pared 1 base from V and 4 bases from J, leaving 12 bases between. The CDR3 loop is CAISEFSETADTQYF. CDR3 sequence (DNA): TGTGCCATCAGTGAGTTTAGCGAGACGGCAGATACGCAGTATTTT.